This T cell receptor (beta chain) was sequenced for a study of blood T cell repertoires in COVID-19 (dated by TCRdb to about 2020). Regarding the study in general: Samples from collaborators originated in the United States, Italy and Spain and spanned both the acute and convalescent phases of COVID-19. The material from the prospective study consisted of cDNA or gDNA derived from T cells, B-cell-depleted T cells, or PBMCs. Where available, HLA class I and class II types were obtained from metadata supplied by the sample provider rather than from assay-based typing. The samples were drawn from the first 160 participants of the ongoing ImmuneRACE study and from 950 to 1,500 subjects provided by 6 global collaborators. A freely available public database, intended as a resource for researchers studying the immune response to SARS-CoV-2, is where the repertoires were released. Nearly every sample came with metadata listing a de-identified subject ID, COVID-19 status, age in years and sex. Deeply sampled blood TCRbeta repertoires from subjects exposed to, actively infected with, or recovered from COVID-19 were included in the dataset. Results the study describes overall, beyond this receptor: Clinical and demographic metadata were provided uncurated, with the amount varying by source and participant.

A remark on this clone: The clone's antigen remains unknown. No much larger clonotype is one base removed from it; base qualities were not supplied.

Participants in the prospective study were aged roughly 18 to 89 years, lived in more than 20 United States geographic areas, and enrolled through a virtual design. In the prospective study, participants were assigned to cohorts based on the clinical history participants reported in a screening survey and a study questionnaire. Recovered participants in ImmuneRACE Cohort 3 were defined as having two consecutive negative NP/OP PCR tests, clearance from a healthcare professional, or resolution of symptoms. Each participant in the prospective study had whole blood, serum and a nasopharyngeal or oropharyngeal swab collected by mobile phlebotomists. Prospective study participants could optionally give additional blood draws and questionnaires over a roughly 2-month period. Before DNA extraction, prospective study blood samples were shipped either frozen or at room temperature. From the germline V gene (reference sequence), CDR1 is GTSNPN and CDR2 is SVGIG. Trimmed from V: 7 bases; trimmed from J: 4 bases; junction bases lacking a gene match: 6. There are 12 amino acids in the CDR3, from cysteine to phenylalanine inclusive. Of the read, only the CDR3 DNA is kept; its 36 bases are in frame from base 1.

TCRbeta CDR3 regions were amplified from genomic DNA using the immunoSEQ Assay, a bias-controlled multiplex PCR. In the paper's pipeline: The number of nucleated cells in each sample was estimated from the amplification of reference gene primers within the assay. To quantify the absolute abundance of each unique TCRbeta CDR3 rearrangement, sequence reads were collapsed and filtered. Productive Simpson clonality was computed per sample as the square root of Simpson's diversity index over productive rearrangements. TCRdb holds this immuneACCESS table with in-frame rearrangements only. Some clones are missing; in checked studies, unresolved V genes explain under half, and the rest has no known cause. The DNA was the basis for D and trimming; V, J and clone size are from that table. The sample table lists 300,000 to 450,000 clones, about 89% of them with a count of one. The ten biggest clones cover 1% to 1.5% of the sample.

The receptor chain draws on TRBV30 and TRBJ1-2, and TRBD1 matches 7 of the central bases. This clonotype was sampled from a man aged 25 to 40 who had recovered from COVID-19. The sequenced sample was PBMCs or T cells enriched from blood (not recorded which). At the DNA level, the sequence is TGTGCCTCACAGGGGCTAATCTATGGCTACACCTTC. It specifies CASQGLIYGYTF.